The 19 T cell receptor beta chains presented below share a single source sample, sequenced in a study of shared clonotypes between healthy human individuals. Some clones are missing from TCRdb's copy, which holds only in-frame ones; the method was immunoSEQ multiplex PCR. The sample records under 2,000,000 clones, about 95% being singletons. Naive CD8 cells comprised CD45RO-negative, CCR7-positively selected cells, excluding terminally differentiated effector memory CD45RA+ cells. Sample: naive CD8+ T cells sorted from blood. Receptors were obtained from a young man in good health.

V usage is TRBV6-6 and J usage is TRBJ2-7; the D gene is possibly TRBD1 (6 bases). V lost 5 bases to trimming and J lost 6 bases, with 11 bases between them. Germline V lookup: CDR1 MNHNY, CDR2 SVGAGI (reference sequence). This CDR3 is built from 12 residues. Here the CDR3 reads CASSLQGGEQYF. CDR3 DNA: TGTGCCAGCAGTCTACAGGGCGGCGAGCAGTACTTC.

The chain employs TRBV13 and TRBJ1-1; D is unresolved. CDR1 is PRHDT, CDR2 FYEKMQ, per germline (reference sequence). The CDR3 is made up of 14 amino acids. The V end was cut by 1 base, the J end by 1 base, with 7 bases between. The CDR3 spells CASSLVTENTEAFF. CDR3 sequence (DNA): TGTGCCAGCAGCTTAGTTACGGAGAACACTGAAGCTTTCTTT.

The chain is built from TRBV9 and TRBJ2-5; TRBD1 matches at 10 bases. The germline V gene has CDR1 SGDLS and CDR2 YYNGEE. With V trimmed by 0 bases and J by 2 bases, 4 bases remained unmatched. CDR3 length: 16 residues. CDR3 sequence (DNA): TGTGCCAGCAGCGTAGAGGGGGACAGGGGACAAGAGACCCAGTACTTC. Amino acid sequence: CASSVEGDRGQETQYF.

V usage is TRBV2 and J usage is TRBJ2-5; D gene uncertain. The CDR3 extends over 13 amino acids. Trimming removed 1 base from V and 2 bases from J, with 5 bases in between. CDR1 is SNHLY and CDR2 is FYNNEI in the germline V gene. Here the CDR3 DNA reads TGTGCCAGCAGTGAAGAACAGCAAGAGACCCAGTACTTC. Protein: CASSEEQQETQYF.

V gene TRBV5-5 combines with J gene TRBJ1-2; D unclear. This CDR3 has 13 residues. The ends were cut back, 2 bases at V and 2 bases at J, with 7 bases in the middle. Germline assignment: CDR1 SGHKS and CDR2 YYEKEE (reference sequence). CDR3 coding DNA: TGTGCCAGCAGCTTTTCCGGGAACTATGGCTACACCTTC. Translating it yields CASSFSGNYGYTF.

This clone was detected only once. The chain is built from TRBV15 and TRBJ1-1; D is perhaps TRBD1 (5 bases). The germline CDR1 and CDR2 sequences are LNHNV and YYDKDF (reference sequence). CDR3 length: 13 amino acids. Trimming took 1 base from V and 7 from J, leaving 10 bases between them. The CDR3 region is CATSRGGEGEAFF. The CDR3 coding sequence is TGTGCCACCAGCAGAGGGGGGGAAGGTGAAGCTTTCTTT.

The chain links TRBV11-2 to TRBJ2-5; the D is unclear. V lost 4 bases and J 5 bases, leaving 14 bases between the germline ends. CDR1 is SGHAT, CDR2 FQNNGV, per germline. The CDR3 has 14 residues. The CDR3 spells CASSYFVGSETQYF. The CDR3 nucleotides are TGTGCCAGCAGCTACTTTGTGGGGTCCGAGACCCAGTACTTC.

CDR3 protein: CASSGGQGSNQPQHF. The CDR3 bases are TGTGCCAGCAGTGGGGGACAGGGTAGCAATCAGCCCCAGCATTTT. The V gene is TRBV6-1, the J gene TRBJ1-5; 9 bases align to TRBD1. Per the germline V gene, CDR1 is MNHNS and CDR2 is SASEGT. This CDR3 has 15 residues. The V gene end was trimmed by 4 bases and the J gene end by 0 bases; junction bases not matched to a gene: 1.

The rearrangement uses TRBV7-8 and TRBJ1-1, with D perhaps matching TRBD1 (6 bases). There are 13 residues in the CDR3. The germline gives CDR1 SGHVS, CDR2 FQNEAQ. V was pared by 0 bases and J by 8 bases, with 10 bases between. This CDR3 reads CASSLAPGAEAFF. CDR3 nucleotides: TGTGCCAGCAGCTTAGCGCCGGGGGCCGAAGCTTTCTTT. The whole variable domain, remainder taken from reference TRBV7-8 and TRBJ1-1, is GAGVSQSPRYKVAKRGQDVALRCDPISGHVSLFWYQQALGQGPEFLTYFQNEAQLDKSGLPSDRFFAERPEGSVSTLKIQRTQQEDSAVYLCASSLAPGAEAFFGQGTRLTVV.

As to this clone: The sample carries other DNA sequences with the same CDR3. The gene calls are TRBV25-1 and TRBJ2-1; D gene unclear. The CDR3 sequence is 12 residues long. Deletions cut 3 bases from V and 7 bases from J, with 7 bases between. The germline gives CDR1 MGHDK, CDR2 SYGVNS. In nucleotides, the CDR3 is TGTGCCAGCAGTGATCCGGGTAATGAGCAGTTCTTC. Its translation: CASSDPGNEQFF.

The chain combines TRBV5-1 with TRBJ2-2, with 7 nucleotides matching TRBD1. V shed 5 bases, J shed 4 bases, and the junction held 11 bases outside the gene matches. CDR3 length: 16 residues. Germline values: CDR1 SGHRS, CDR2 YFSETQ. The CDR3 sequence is CASSFYHRGGTGELFF. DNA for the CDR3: TGCGCCAGCAGTTTCTACCACAGGGGCGGCACCGGGGAGCTGTTTTTT.

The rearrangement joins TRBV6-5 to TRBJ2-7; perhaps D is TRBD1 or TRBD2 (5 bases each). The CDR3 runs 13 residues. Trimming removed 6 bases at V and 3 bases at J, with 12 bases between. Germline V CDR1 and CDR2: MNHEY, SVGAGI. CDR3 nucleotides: TGTGCCAGCAGCCCTGAGGGGATCTACGAGCAGTACTTC. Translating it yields CASSPEGIYEQYF.

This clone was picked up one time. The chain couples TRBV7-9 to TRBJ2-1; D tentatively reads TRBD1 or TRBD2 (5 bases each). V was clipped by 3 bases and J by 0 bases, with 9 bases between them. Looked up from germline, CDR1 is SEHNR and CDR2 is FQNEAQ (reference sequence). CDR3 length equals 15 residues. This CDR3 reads CASSFRDGSYNEQFF. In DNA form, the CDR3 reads TGTGCCAGCAGCTTCAGGGACGGCTCCTACAATGAGCAGTTCTTC.

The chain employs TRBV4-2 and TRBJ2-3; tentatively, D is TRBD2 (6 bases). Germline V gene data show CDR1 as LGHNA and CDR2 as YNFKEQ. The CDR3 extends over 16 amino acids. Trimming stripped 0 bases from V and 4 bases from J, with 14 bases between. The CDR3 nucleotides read TGTGCCAGCAGCCAAGAGGTGGGGGGAGAGGCAGATACGCAGTATTTT. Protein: CASSQEVGGEADTQYF.

The CDR3 coding sequence is TGTGCCAGTAGTCCCCTAGGGGGGTGGAACACTGAAGCTTTCTTT. It yields the protein CASSPLGGWNTEAFF. The V call is TRBV19, the J call TRBJ1-1; D may be TRBD1 (6 bases). The V gene lost 5 bases and the J gene lost 1 base, with 14 bases spanning the gap. This CDR3 has 15 amino acids. Looked up from germline, CDR1 is LNHDA and CDR2 is SQIVND (reference sequence).

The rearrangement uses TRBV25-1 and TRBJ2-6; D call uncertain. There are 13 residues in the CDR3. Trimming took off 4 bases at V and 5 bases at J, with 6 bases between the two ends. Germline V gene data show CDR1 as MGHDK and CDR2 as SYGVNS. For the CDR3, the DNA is TGTGCCAGCAGTGCCAACTGGGCCAACGTCCTGACTTTC. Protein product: CASSANWANVLTF.

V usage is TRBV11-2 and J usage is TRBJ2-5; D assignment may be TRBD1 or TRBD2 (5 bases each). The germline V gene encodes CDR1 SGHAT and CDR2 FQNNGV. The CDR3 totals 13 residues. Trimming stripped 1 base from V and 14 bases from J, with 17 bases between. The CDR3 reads CASSLGDRGPSYF. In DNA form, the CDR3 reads TGTGCCAGCAGCTTAGGGGACCGGGGCCCCAGTTACTTC.

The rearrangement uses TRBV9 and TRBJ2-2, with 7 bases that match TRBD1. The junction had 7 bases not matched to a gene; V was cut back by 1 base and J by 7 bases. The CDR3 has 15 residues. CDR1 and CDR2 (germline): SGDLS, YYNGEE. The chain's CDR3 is CASSVSGGMNGELFF. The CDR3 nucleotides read TGTGCCAGCAGCGTATCAGGGGGTATGAACGGGGAGCTGTTTTTT.

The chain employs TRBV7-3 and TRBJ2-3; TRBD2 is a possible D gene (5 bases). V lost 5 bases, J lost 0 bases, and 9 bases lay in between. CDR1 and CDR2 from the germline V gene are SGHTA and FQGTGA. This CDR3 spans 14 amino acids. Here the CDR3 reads CASSQLGSTDTQYF. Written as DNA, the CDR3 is TGTGCCAGCAGCCAACTAGGGAGCACAGATACGCAGTATTTT.